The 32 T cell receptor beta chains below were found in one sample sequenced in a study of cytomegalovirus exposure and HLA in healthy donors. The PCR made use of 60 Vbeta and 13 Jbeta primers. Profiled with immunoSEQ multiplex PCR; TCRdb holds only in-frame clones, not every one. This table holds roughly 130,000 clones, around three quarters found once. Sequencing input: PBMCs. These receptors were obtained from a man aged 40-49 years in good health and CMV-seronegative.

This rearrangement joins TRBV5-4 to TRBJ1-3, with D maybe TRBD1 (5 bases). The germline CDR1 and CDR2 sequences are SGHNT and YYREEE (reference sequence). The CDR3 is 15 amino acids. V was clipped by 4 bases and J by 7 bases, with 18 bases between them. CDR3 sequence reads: CASSPGPLEGNTIYF. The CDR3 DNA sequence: TGTGCCAGCAGCCCGGGACCACTGGAGGGGAACACCATATATTTT.

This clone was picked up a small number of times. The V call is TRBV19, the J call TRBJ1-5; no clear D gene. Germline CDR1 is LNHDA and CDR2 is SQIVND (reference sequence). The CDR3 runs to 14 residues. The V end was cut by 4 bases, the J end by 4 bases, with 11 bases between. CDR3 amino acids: CASSTHTGNQPQHF. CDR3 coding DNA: TGTGCCAGTAGTACCCACACGGGTAATCAGCCCCAGCATTTT.

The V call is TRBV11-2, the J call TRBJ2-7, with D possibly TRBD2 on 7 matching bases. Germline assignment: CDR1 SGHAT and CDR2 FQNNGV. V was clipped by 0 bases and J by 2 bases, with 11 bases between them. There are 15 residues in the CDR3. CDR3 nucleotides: TGTGCCAGCAGCTTAGATCGGGGGGCCACCTACGAGCAGTACTTC. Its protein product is CASSLDRGATYEQYF.

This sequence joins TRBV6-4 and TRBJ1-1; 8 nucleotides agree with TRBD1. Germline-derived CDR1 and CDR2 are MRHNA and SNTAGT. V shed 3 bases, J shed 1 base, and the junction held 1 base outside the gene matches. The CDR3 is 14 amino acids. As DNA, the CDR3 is TGTGCCAGCAGTGAGACAGGGGAGAACACTGAAGCTTTCTTT. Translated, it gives CASSETGENTEAFF.

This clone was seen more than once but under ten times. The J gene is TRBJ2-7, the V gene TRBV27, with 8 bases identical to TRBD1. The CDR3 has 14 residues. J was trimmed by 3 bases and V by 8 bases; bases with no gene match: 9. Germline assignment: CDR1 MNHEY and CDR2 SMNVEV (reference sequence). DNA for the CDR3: TGTGCCAGCGGGAATCACAGGGGGGACTACGAGCAGTACTTC. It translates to CASGNHRGDYEQYF.

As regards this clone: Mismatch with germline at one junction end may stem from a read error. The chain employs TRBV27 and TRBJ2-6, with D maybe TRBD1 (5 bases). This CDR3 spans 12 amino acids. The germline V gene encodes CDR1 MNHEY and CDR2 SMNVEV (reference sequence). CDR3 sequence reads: CASGAGANGLTF. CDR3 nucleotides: TGTGCCAGTGGTGCTGGGGCCAACGGCCTGACTTTC. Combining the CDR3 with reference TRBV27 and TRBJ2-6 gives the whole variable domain EAQVTQNPRYLITVTGKKLTVTCSQNMNHEYMSWYRQDPGLGLRQIYYSMNVEVTDKGDVPEGYKVSRKEKRNFPLILESPSPNQTSLYFCASGAGANGLTFGAGSRLTVL.

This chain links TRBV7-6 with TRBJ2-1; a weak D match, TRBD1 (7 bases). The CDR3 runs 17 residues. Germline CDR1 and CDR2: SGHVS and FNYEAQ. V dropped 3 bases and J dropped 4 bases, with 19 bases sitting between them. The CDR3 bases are TGTGCCAGCAGCTTTCGGACAGGAGGGCCCCAATACAATGAGCAGTTCTTC. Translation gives CASSFRTGGPQYNEQFF. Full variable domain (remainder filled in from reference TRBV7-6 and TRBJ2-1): GAGVSQSPRYKVTKRGQDVALRCDPISGHVSLYWYRQALGQGPEFLTYFNYEAQQDKSGLPNDRFSAERPEGSISTLTIQRTEQRDSAMYRCASSFRTGGPQYNEQFFGPGTRLTVL.

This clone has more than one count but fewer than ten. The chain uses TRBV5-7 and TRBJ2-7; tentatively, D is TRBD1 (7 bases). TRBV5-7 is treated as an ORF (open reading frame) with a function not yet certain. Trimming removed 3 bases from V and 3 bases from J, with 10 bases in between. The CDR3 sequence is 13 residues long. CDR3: CASSWGDSYEQYF. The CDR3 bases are TGTGCCAGCAGCTGGGGGGACAGCTACGAGCAGTACTTC.

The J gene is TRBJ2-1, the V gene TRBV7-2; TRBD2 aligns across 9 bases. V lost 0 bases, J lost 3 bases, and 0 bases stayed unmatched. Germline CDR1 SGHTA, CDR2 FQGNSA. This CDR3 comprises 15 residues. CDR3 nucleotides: TGTGCCAGCAGCTTAGCGACTAGCGGCTACAATGAGCAGTTCTTC. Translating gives CASSLATSGYNEQFF.

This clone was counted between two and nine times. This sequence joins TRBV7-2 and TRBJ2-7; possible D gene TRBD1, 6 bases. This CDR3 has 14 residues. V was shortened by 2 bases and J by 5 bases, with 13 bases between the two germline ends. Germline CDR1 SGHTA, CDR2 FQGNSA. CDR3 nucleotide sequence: TGTGCCAGCAGCTTAAACAGGGACGTTCACGAGCAGTACTTC. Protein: CASSLNRDVHEQYF.

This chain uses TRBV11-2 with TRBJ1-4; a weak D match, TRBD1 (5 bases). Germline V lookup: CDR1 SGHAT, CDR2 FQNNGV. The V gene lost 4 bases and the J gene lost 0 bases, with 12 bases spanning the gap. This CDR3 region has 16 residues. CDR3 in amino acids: CASSSPLTATNEKLFF. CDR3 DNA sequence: TGTGCCAGCAGCTCCCCACTGACAGCAACTAATGAAAAACTGTTTTTT.

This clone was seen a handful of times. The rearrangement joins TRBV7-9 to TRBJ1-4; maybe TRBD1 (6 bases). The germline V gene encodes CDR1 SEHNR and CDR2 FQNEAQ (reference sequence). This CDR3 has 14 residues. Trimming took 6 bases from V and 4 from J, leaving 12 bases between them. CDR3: CASRWTAFNEKLFF. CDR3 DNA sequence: TGTGCCAGCAGATGGACAGCCTTTAATGAAAAACTGTTTTTT.

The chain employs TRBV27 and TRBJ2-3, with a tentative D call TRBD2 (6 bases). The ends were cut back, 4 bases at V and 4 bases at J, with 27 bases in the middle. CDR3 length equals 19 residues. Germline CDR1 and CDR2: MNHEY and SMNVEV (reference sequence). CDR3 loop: CASSSPPTALWGTADTQYF. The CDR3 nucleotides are TGTGCCAGCAGTTCCCCTCCGACCGCGTTGTGGGGGACTGCAGATACGCAGTATTTT.

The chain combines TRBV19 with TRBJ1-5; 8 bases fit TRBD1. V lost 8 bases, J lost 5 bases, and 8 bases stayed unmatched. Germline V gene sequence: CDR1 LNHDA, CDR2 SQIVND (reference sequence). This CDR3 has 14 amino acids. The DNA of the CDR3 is TGTGCCAGTCTCGGACAGGGAGCTTATCAGCCCCAGCATTTT. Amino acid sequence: CASLGQGAYQPQHF. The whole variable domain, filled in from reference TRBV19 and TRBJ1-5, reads DGGITQSPKYLFRKEGQNVTLSCEQNLNHDAMYWYRQDPGQGLRLIYYSQIVNDFQKGDIAEGYSVSREKKESFPLTVTSAQKNPTAFYLCASLGQGAYQPQHFGDGTRLSIL.

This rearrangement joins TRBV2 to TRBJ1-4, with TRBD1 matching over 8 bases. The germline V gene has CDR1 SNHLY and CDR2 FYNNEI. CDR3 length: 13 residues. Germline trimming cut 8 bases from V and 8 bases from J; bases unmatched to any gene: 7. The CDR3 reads CASAGQGGEKLFF. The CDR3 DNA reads TGTGCCAGCGCAGGACAGGGTGGAGAAAAACTGTTTTTT.

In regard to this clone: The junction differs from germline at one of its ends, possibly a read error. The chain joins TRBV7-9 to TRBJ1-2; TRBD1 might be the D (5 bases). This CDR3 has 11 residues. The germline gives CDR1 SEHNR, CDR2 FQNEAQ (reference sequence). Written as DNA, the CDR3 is TGTTCCAGCAGCTCAAACAGGGGCTACACCTTC. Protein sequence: CSSSSNRGYTF.

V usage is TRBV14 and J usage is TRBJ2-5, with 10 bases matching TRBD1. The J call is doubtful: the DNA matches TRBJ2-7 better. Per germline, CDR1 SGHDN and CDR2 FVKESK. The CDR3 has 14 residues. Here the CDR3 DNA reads TGTGCCAGCAGCCAGGGACAGGGGAACTACGAGCAGTACTTC. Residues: CASSQGQGNYEQYF.

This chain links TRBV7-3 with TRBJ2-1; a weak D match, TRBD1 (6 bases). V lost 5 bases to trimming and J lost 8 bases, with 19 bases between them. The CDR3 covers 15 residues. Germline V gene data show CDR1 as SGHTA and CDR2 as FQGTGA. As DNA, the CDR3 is TGTGCCAGCAGCCGACAAGCAGGGGCCGTCGATGAGCAGTTCTTC. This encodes CASSRQAGAVDEQFF.

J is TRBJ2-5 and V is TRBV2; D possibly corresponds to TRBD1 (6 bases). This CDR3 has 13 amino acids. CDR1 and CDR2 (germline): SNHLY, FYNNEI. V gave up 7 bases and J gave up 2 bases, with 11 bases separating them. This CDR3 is CASTGTTQETQYF. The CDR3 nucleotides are TGTGCCAGCACAGGGACAACTCAAGAGACCCAGTACTTC.

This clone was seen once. As DNA, the CDR3 is TGTGCCATCAATCCGGACAGGGCACGGGATACGCAGTATTTT. This gives the protein CAINPDRARDTQYF. This chain connects TRBV10-3 to TRBJ2-3, with 8 positions matching TRBD1. V shed 7 bases and J 6 bases; nucleotides not matched to a gene: 9. The germline V gene encodes CDR1 ENHRY and CDR2 SYGVKD. The CDR3 runs 14 residues.

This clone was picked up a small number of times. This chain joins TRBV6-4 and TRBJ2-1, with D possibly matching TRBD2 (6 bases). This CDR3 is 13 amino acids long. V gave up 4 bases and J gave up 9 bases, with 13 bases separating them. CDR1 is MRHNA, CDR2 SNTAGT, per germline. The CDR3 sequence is CASSVGGDREQFF. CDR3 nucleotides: TGTGCCAGCAGTGTAGGAGGGGACCGTGAGCAGTTCTTC.

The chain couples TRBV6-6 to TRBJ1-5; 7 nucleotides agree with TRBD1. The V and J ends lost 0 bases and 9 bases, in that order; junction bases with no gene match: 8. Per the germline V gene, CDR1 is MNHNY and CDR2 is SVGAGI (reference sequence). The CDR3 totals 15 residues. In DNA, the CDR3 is TGTGCCAGCAGTTACTCGACAGGGTTGGACGGGCCCCAGCATTTT. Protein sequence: CASSYSTGLDGPQHF.

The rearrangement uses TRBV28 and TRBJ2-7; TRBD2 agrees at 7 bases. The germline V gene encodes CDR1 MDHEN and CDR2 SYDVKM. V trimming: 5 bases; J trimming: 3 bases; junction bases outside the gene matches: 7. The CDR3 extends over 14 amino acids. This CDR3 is CASSRGLVGYEQYF. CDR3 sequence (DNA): TGTGCCAGCAGTCGAGGACTAGTAGGCTACGAGCAGTACTTC.

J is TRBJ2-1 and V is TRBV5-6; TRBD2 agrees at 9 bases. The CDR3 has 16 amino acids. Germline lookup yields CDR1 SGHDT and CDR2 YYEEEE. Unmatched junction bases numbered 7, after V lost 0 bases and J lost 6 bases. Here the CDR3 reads CASSLDRGRALNEQFF. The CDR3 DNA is TGTGCCAGCAGCTTGGATCGCGGGAGGGCCCTCAATGAGCAGTTCTTC.

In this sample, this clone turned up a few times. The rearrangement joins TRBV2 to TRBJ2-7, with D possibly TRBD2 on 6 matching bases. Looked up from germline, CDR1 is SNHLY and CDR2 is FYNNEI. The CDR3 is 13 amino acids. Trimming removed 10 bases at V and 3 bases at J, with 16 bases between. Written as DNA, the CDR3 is TGTGCCACCAGGGAGGAGCTGATCTACGAGCAGTACTTC. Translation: CATREELIYEQYF.

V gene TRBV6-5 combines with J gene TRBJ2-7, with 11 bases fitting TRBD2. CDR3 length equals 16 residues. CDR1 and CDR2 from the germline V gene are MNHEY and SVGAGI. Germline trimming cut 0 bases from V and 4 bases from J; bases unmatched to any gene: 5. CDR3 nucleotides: TGTGCCAGCAGTTACTCGACCCTAGCGGGGGGTTACGAGCAGTACTTC. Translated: CASSYSTLAGGYEQYF.

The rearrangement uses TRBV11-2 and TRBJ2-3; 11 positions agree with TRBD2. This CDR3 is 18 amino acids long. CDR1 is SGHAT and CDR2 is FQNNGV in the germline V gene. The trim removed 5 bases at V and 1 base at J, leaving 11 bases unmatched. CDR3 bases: TGTGCCAGCAGCGCCTCTAGCGGGAGGAACTTGGGCACAGATACGCAGTATTTT. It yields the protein CASSASSGRNLGTDTQYF. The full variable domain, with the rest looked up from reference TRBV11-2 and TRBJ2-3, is EAGVAQSPRYKIIEKRQSVAFWCNPISGHATLYWYQQILGQGPKLLIQFQNNGVVDDSQLPKDRFSAERLKGVDSTLKIQPAKLEDSAVYLCASSASSGRNLGTDTQYFGPGTRLTVL.

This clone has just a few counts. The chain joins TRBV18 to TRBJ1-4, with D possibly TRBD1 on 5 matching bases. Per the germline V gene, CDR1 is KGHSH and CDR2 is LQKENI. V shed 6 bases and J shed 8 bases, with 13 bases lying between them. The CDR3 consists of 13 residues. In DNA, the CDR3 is TGTGCCAGCTCCCCCGGGGGTGCAGAAAAACTGTTTTTT. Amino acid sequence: CASSPGGAEKLFF.

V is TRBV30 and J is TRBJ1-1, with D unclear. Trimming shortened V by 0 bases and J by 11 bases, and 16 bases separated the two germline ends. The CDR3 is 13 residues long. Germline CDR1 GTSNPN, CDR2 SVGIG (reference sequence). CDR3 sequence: CAWSVLLAVGAFF. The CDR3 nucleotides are TGTGCCTGGAGTGTACTATTGGCAGTCGGCGCTTTCTTT. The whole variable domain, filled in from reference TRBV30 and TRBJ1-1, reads SQTIHQWPATLVQPVGSPLSLECTVEGTSNPNLYWYRQAAGRGLQLLFYSVGIGQISSEVPQNLSASRPQDRQFILSSKKLLLSDSGFYLCAWSVLLAVGAFFGQGTRLTVV.

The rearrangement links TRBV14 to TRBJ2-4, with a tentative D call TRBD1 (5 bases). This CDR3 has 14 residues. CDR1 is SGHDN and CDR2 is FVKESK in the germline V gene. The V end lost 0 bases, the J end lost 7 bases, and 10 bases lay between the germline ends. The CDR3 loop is CASSQDQGGNIQYF. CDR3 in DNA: TGTGCCAGCAGCCAAGATCAGGGTGGTAACATTCAGTACTTC. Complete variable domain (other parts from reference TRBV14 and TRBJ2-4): EAGVTQFPSHSVIEKGQTVTLRCDPISGHDNLYWYRRVMGKEIKFLLHFVKESKQDESGMPNNRFLAERTGGTYSTLKVQPAELEDSGVYFCASSQDQGGNIQYFGAGTRLSVL.

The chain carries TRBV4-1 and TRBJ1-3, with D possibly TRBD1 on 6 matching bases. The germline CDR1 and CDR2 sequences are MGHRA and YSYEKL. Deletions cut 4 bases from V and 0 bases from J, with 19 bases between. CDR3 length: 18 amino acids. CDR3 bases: TGCGCCAGCAGCCCCTTACAGGGTGGGGGCCTCTCTGGAAACACCATATATTTT. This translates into CASSPLQGGGLSGNTIYF.

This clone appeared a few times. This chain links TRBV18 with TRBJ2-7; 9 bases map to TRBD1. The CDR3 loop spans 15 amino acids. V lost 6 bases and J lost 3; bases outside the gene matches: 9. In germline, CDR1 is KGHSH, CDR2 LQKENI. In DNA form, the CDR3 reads TGTGCCAGCTCCCTCGGACAGGGGAGGGGCTACGAGCAGTACTTC. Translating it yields CASSLGQGRGYEQYF.